The 20 T cell receptor beta chains reported below all come from one sample, sequenced in a study of blood T cell repertoires in COVID-19. Measured with immunoSEQ multiplex PCR; TCRdb has only the in-frame clones, and not every one. The table includes about 270,000 clones, about 91% detected once. The sequencing sample was made of peripheral blood. The receptors stem from a person between 18 and 35 years old with COVID-19, enrolled during active disease.

This clone was found once. V usage is TRBV11-3 and J usage is TRBJ2-3, with 7 positions matching TRBD2. The junction had 6 bases not matched to a gene; V was cut back by 5 bases and J by 1 base. Germline-derived CDR1 and CDR2 are SGHNT and YENEEA. The CDR3 has 15 residues. The CDR3 protein is CASSASGKGTDTQYF. The CDR3 nucleotides are TGTGCCAGCAGCGCGAGCGGGAAGGGCACAGATACGCAGTATTTT.

The J gene is TRBJ1-1, the V gene TRBV6-5, with TRBD1 matching over 8 bases. Germline CDR1 is MNHEY and CDR2 is SVGAGI. CDR3 size: 12 residues. V was pared by 5 bases and J by 10 bases, with 6 bases of the junction left unmatched. The CDR3 DNA sequence: TGTGCCAGCAGTCCCCGGACAGGGAGAGCTTTCTTT. Translating it yields CASSPRTGRAFF.

This sequence joins TRBV19 and TRBJ2-5; maybe TRBD2 (6 bases). This CDR3 is built from 15 residues. Deletions cut 7 bases from V and 0 bases from J, with 15 bases between. Germline V gene lookup returns CDR1 LNHDA and CDR2 SQIVND (reference sequence). CDR3 nucleotides: TGTGCCAGTAACGGGGCTGGAGGGTACCAAGAGACCCAGTACTTC. Its translation: CASNGAGGYQETQYF.

This chain connects TRBV11-2 to TRBJ2-2, with 11 bases that match TRBD2. Germline V gene data show CDR1 as SGHAT and CDR2 as FQNNGV. V was clipped by 2 bases and J by 4 bases; unmatched bases: 9. The CDR3 spans 18 residues. This CDR3 is CASSLPTSGNVGTGELFF. The CDR3 DNA reads as TGTGCCAGCAGCTTACCGACTAGCGGGAACGTTGGCACCGGGGAGCTGTTTTTT.

This chain links TRBV12-3 or TRBV12-4 with TRBJ2-3; unclear D gene. V dropped 8 bases and J dropped 3 bases, with 12 bases sitting between them. The CDR3 totals 13 residues. CDR3 sequence reads: CASGPSWTDTQYF. The CDR3 bases are TGTGCCAGCGGCCCTAGTTGGACAGATACGCAGTATTTT.

The rearrangement links TRBV6-1 to TRBJ1-4; D gene ambiguous. Germline CDR1 reads MNHNS; CDR2 reads SASEGT. The CDR3 consists of 15 residues. Trimming removed 2 bases at V and 3 bases at J, with 10 bases between. CDR3 coding DNA: TGTGCCAGCAGTGAACGGCCTGACTCTAATGAAAAACTGTTTTTT. It specifies CASSERPDSNEKLFF.

The chain joins TRBV5-4 to TRBJ1-2; the match to TRBD1 covers 7 bases. The trim removed 2 bases at V and 3 bases at J, leaving 10 bases unmatched. The germline V gene has CDR1 SGHNT and CDR2 YYREEE (reference sequence). The CDR3 runs to 16 residues. CDR3 sequence reads: CASSFPATGRDYGYTF. The CDR3 coding sequence is TGTGCCAGCAGCTTTCCCGCGACAGGGCGGGACTATGGCTACACCTTC.

This clone came up a few times. The chain joins TRBV30 to TRBJ2-7; 11 nucleotides agree with TRBD2. CDR1 is GTSNPN, CDR2 SVGIG, per germline (reference sequence). V gave up 2 bases and J gave up 6 bases; unmatched junction bases: 9. The length of the CDR3 is 15 residues. This chain's CDR3 is CAWSILLAGDGEQYF. The CDR3, as DNA: TGTGCCTGGAGTATCTTACTAGCGGGAGATGGCGAGCAGTACTTC.

The V call is TRBV9, the J call TRBJ2-3; TRBD2 aligns across 10 bases. Losses at the gene ends were 4 bases for V and 1 base for J; bases not matched to a gene: 3. The CDR3 consists of 15 residues. Germline V gives CDR1 SGDLS, CDR2 YYNGEE. CDR3 region: CASSNGLAGTDTQYF. CDR3 in DNA: TGTGCCAGCAGCAATGGACTAGCGGGCACAGATACGCAGTATTTT.

V and J are TRBV5-1 and TRBJ1-2, with TRBD1 matching over 7 bases. Germline values: CDR1 SGHRS, CDR2 YFSETQ. The CDR3 is 14 residues long. V lost 0 bases and J lost 2; bases outside the gene matches: 1. CDR3: CASSLETGNYGYTF. CDR3 in DNA: TGCGCCAGCAGCTTGGAGACAGGGAACTATGGCTACACCTTC.

The chain is built from TRBV5-1 and TRBJ2-1; TRBD2 aligns across 7 bases. With V trimmed by 4 bases and J by 1 base, 5 bases remained unmatched. In germline, CDR1 is SGHRS, CDR2 YFSETQ. The CDR3 has 15 amino acids. The CDR3 loop is CASSPSGLSYNEQFF. DNA of the CDR3: TGCGCCAGCAGCCCCTCGGGACTATCCTACAATGAGCAGTTCTTC.

The chain combines TRBV3-1 (or the pseudogene TRBV3-2) with TRBJ2-1; TRBD2 aligns across 8 bases. The CDR3 has 13 amino acids. Germline V lookup: CDR1 LGHDT, CDR2 YNNKEL (reference sequence). V was clipped by 1 base and J by 7 bases; unmatched bases: 0. The CDR3 coding sequence is TGTGCCAGCAGCCAAGCGGGAGGGAATGAGCAGTTCTTC. It translates to CASSQAGGNEQFF.

This chain uses TRBV4-1 with TRBJ1-3, with TRBD1 matching over 7 bases. Germline V gene data show CDR1 as MGHRA and CDR2 as YSYEKL. CDR3 length equals 17 residues. V was pared by 2 bases and J by 6 bases, with 13 bases of the junction left unmatched. The DNA of the CDR3 is TGCGCCAGCAGCCAACTCTTGACAGGGTTTTTCGAAAACACCATATATTTT. It codes for CASSQLLTGFFENTIYF.

The J gene is TRBJ1-5, the V gene TRBV19, with D maybe TRBD1 (6 bases). The V gene lost 5 bases and the J gene lost 10 bases, with 18 bases spanning the gap. This CDR3 comprises 14 residues. The germline CDR1 and CDR2 sequences are LNHDA and SQIVND (reference sequence). CDR3 bases: TGTGCCAGTAGTCGAAACCCCAGGGGAGAACCCCAGCATTTT. It is translated as CASSRNPRGEPQHF.

The chain is built from TRBV24-1 and TRBJ2-1; no reliable D call. CDR3 length: 13 amino acids. The V and J ends lost 0 bases and 10 bases respectively, with 9 bases between them. Germline V gene data show CDR1 as KGHDR and CDR2 as SFDVKD. This CDR3 reads CATSDLAGEEQFF. The CDR3 nucleotides read TGTGCCACCAGTGATTTGGCAGGTGAGGAGCAGTTCTTC.

Comments on this clone: The sample contains more than one DNA sequence encoding this CDR3. This chain connects TRBV28 to TRBJ2-5; weak D call: TRBD1 (7 bases). This CDR3 comprises 13 residues. V was cut by 5 bases and J by 5 bases, with 12 bases left in between. The germline CDR1 and CDR2 sequences are MDHEN and SYDVKM. CDR3 DNA: TGTGCCAGCAGTCTAGCAGGGGGGGAGACCCAGTACTTC. The encoded protein is CASSLAGGETQYF.

This chain links TRBV27 with TRBJ2-5, with a possible D match to TRBD1 (6 bases). This CDR3 contains 15 residues. Germline CDR1 reads MNHEY; CDR2 reads SMNVEV (reference sequence). The V and J ends lost 2 bases and 5 bases respectively, with 15 bases between them. CDR3 DNA sequence: TGTGCCAGCAGTTTAACAGGGAGTTACTTTGAGACCCAGTACTTC. Protein sequence: CASSLTGSYFETQYF.

This clone has just one count. The chain couples TRBV18 to TRBJ1-2, with D unclear. This CDR3 has 15 amino acids. V lost 3 bases and J 0 bases, leaving 11 bases between the germline ends. The V gene's germline CDR1 is KGHSH and CDR2 LQKENI. The CDR3 sequence is CASSPELLANYGYTF. CDR3 DNA: TGTGCCAGCTCACCGGAGCTCTTAGCTAACTATGGCTACACCTTC.

The chain is built from TRBV2 and TRBJ1-6; no definite D call. Trimming shortened V by 6 bases and J by 8 bases, and 11 bases separated the two germline ends. Germline V gives CDR1 SNHLY, CDR2 FYNNEI. The CDR3 contains 13 residues. CDR3: CASRAGVDSPLHF. The CDR3 DNA is TGTGCCAGCAGAGCCGGGGTCGATTCACCCCTCCACTTT.

The V call is TRBV29-1, the J call TRBJ1-1; D is perhaps TRBD1 (5 bases). The V gene lost 6 bases and the J gene lost 2 bases, with 7 bases spanning the gap. The CDR3 spans 11 residues. Germline V CDR1 and CDR2: SQVTM, ANQGSEA. CDR3 sequence reads: CSVQENTEAFF. DNA for the CDR3: TGCAGCGTACAGGAAAACACTGAAGCTTTCTTT.